This T cell receptor (beta chain) was retrieved from a study of vaccination and CD4 T cells after COVID-19 (dated by TCRdb to between 2022 and 2023). A note on the overall study: Convalescent patients had a positive SARS-CoV-2 result on nasal swab PCR, and of these patients, several had mild disease and one had severe disease. Six males and four females were included in the convalescent cohort, with two Hispanic individuals, seven Caucasians, two Asians and one multiracial person represented. Two doses of either the Pfizer-BioNTech BNT162b2 vaccine (n=8) or the Moderna mRNA-1273 vaccine (n=2) were administered to participants. Post-COVID blood samples were collected from convalescent patients a median of approximately 93 days after diagnosis, with a range of roughly 30 to 161 days. Post-vaccine blood samples were obtained a median of around 74 days after the second vaccine dose, with a range of 14 to 241 days. For stimulating the cultures, overlapping spike peptide pools were used, derived from SARS-CoV-2 as well as from the common cold coronaviruses HCoV-NL63, HCoV-OC43 and HCoV-229E. In control cultures, a CEFX viral epitope pool was used as positive control, an HIV-1 Nef peptide pool was used as negative control, or no peptide was added. In fewer than 12 COVID-19 convalescent patients and a few infection-naive healthy vaccine recipients, researchers compared the spike-specific CD4+ TCR repertoire from before mRNA vaccination with the repertoire from after. What the authors observed across the whole study: Relatively few convalescent patients were included in the study, and early timepoints after natural infection were not analyzed. Of the vaccine-specific clones found in convalescent patients, nearly all (304 of 307) were mono-reactive for SARS-CoV-2 spike instead of being cross-reactive with common cold coronaviruses. Among the post-vaccine SARS-CoV-2-reactive clones in convalescent patients, a median 86.3% showed up only after vaccination, which suggests vaccine-specific priming. Although the median number of SARS-CoV-2-reactive clonotypes went up from 21 after infection to 38 after vaccination, the increase was not significant.

Receptor libraries were prepared by PCR. TCR sequencing of DNA from cultured CD4+ T cells used the Oncomine TCR Beta short-read assay at the Johns Hopkins FTIC core. Genomic DNA was extracted from the cultured CD4+ T cells with the QIAamp micro DNA kit. Oncomine TCR Beta libraries made from cultured CD4+ T cells were pooled using unique dual indexes and sequenced on an Illumina iSeq 100. On the study's bioinformatics: Non-productive sequences were removed, and CDR3s not starting with C, not ending with F or W, or shorter than 7 amino acids were discarded. Antigen-specific clonotypes were identified using the MANAFEST web application through comparison of peptide-stimulated wells with reference and other culture wells. For a clone to be called positive, the clone needed an FDR below 0.05, an odds ratio above 5, and a productive frequency above 0.1% in at least two of three replicate wells. Cross-reactive clonotypes were defined as significantly expanded in both SARS-CoV-2 spike wells and at least one common cold coronavirus spike condition. Levenshtein distances (stringdist) and unrooted phylogenetic trees (ape) in R version 3.6.1 were used to assess CDR3 homology. TCRdb itself trimmed the public reads at Q25 with fastp, ran MiXCR and retained productive beta chains. Rows with a matching CDR3 protein are joined into one entry that keeps the most common DNA and genes. In this record, the V and J calls reflect TCRdb's handling and not the investigators' own analysis. The sample table records around 20,000 distinct CDR3 sequences; 44% of these occur just once. 20% to 30% of the sample is held by the ten biggest clonotypes.

Of note for this clonotype: It lacks a known antigen. Base qualities are not provided; no much larger clone lies one nucleotide away.

This specimen's treatment or condition label, per the study, means: roughly 10-day PBMC culture with coronavirus spike peptide pools or control peptides (ViraFEST assay). To expand antigen-specific T cells with peptide pools and then pick out the expanded clonotypes through TCR sequencing, the study relied on the ViraFEST assay. The convalescent patients' positive SARS-CoV-2 PCR tests fell between March and December 2020, which was before the Alpha, Beta and Delta variants emerged in the United States. Over 1.5 million PBMCs per well were cultured in IMDM with 5% human AB serum and 8 to 10 IU/ml IL-2, plus 10 ug/ml peptide pools. On days 3 and 7, half of the culture medium was replaced with fresh IL-2-containing medium. CD4+ T cells were isolated after around 11 days of culture through negative selection using the EasySep CD4+ T cell isolation kit. Ficoll-Paque Plus gradient centrifugation was used to isolate PBMCs from whole blood, and the isolated PBMCs were then either used fresh or cryopreserved at -140C. In general, triplicate wells were set up for every culture condition.

CDR1 and CDR2 (SGHTA, FQGNSA) derive from the germline V gene. V loses 3 bases of germline sequence and J loses 5 bases, and the interval between the two ends is 16 bases. The cysteine opens and the phenylalanine closes a CDR3 of 15 amino acids. Only the CDR3 DNA stays, 45 bases, in frame from base 1. This receptor chain uses TRBV7-2 and TRBJ2-5; the best D guess is TRBD2, with 8 bases matching. The source material was CD4+ T cells from blood, cultured in vitro, sampled before SARS-CoV-2 vaccination. This receptor was taken from a human donor who had recovered from COVID-19. The DNA is TGTGCCAGCAGCTTCACGACAGGGACTAGGGAGACCCAGTACTTC. Its coded protein is CASSFTTGTRETQYF.